This TCR beta chain appears in the sequencing data of a study of regulatory T cells in long-lasting Graves disease (dated by TCRdb to the early 2020s). About the investigation overall: Antithyroid drugs had been taken for less than 3 months by newly diagnosed Graves' disease patients. Persistent Graves' disease patients were compared with newly diagnosed Graves' disease patients by peripheral blood TCR sequencing and RNA sequencing. A total of roughly 35 samples underwent TCR sequencing: approximately 13 from persistent and around 20 from newly diagnosed Graves' disease patients. The study took place in China and was registered as a clinical trial.

Results and caveats for the whole study, not just this receptor: Compared with newly diagnosed patients, persistent Graves' disease patients had lower TCR Shannon entropy and fewer highly expanded clones, which suggests clonal expansion. Patients with persistent disease shared more public clonotypes (about 2,700) than newly diagnosed patients did (roughly 970). Preferential use of TRBV28, TRBJ1-2 and TRBJ2-5 was observed in persistent disease, whereas TRBV20-1 and TRBJ2-1 were favored in newly diagnosed disease. Only the TCR beta chain was sequenced and analyzed. The authors acknowledged the small sample size as a limitation that may reduce accuracy. Peripheral blood alone was examined, since thyroid tissue, which constituted the primary lesion, could not be accessed.

In the paper's terms, the time point label means: newly diagnosed GD, antithyroid drugs for less than 3 months. For both TCR sequencing and RNA sequencing, RNA was extracted from PBMCs using TRIzol. Graves' disease was diagnosed according to American Thyroid Association guidelines. Patients for the study were recruited at an endocrinology department in Xi'an, China. Each patient gave roughly 8.4 milliliters of peripheral blood, collected in an EDTA anticoagulant tube. PBMCs were isolated by Ficoll Paque Plus density gradient separation without further T cell sorting. An Agilent 2100 Bioanalyzer and agarose gel were used to assess RNA quality, and a NanoDrop 2000 was used to measure RNA concentration. The library came from multiplex PCR. Sequencing used an Illumina HiSeq 4000. TCR beta libraries were built with iRepertoire HTBI primers and Arm-PCR amplification of CDR3 regions. PCR products were gel purified before sequencing. On the study's bioinformatics: Gene usage analysis of CDR3 amino acid clonotypes relied on the approximately 62 TRBV and 14 TRBJ segments identified across samples. COPE and FqMerger were used to merge filtered high-quality paired reads into contigs. BLAST was used to align contigs to IMGT TRBV, TRBD and TRBJ reference genes, with CDR3 defined following IMGT. Clonotypes above 0.1% frequency were classified as highly expanded clones. Shannon entropy served as the measure of repertoire diversity, while the Gini coefficient captured V-J evenness. A clonotype found in more than one individual was treated as public. The public reads were reanalyzed by TCRdb: fastp trimming at Q25, MiXCR alignment, in-frame beta chains only. One record per CDR3 amino acid sequence lists the most common genes and DNA. The V and J calls were not made by the authors but by TCRdb's processing. Across this sample there are 450,000 to 700,000 distinct CDR3 sequences, with approximately 13% seen only once. In total, the top ten clones hold roughly 9.7% of the sample.

There are many counts of this clonotype. Its cognate antigen has yet to be identified. No clone much larger than this one lies a single base away; base qualities are absent. CDR1 SGHRS and CDR2 YFSETQ were looked up in the germline V gene. The CDR3 has 15 amino acids, counting the end cysteine and phenylalanine. Of all the DNA, just the CDR3 is kept, 45 bases in frame from base 1. Cut back by 0 bases and 9 bases, the V and J ends lie 16 bases apart. The same sample was also studied in work on T cells in Graves' hyperthyroidism and ophthalmopathy. The second publication reports: Stable Graves' hyperthyroidism was defined as no progression to ophthalmopathy during 18 months of follow-up. Hyperthyroidism patients were aged 18 to 65 years and newly diagnosed, with disease duration of less than 2 months. Exclusion was applied to patients with uncontrolled infections, other autoimmune diseases, pregnancy or lactation. Clinical symptoms, serum thyroxine and TRAb, thyroid ultrasound, and orbital computed tomography formed the basis for the diagnoses. For the first round of RT-PCR on the TCR CDR3, the HTBI primer set was used together with the Qiagen OneStep RT-PCR kit. Most expanded thyroid clonotypes (frequency above 0.001) were also detected in blood, a finding suggesting that blood repertoires may reflect thyroid immune responses. A 13 V-J signature model separated ophthalmopathy from stable hyperthyroidism, with over 85% sensitivity and about 81% specificity in cross-validation and 80%/75% in testing. In validation, progression to ophthalmopathy was predicted by the model with 70.59% sensitivity and around 75% specificity, a median of approximately 7.1 months before onset. A discovery cohort of about a hundred patients, approximately 45 with Graves' ophthalmopathy and more than 55 with stable Graves' hyperthyroidism, was used to find distinguishing TCR V-J signatures. An independent validation cohort of 18 to 20 hyperthyroidism patients and 17 patients who later progressed to ophthalmopathy tested prospective prediction of ophthalmopathy. The 95 to 100 discovery patients were randomly divided into training and test sets at a 7:3 ratio. The study also compared thyroid tissue and blood T-cell repertoires from roughly six Graves' hyperthyroidism patients. After sampling, hyperthyroidism patients received methimazole starting at 30 mg daily, and ophthalmopathy patients received high-dose intravenous methylprednisolone. Libraries were constructed in a second round of multiplex PCR, after which size selection and purification were carried out. Libraries were sequenced paired-end with 100 bp reads on an Illumina HiSeq2000. Raw data were processed with SOAPnuke, discarding reads with adapters, uncalled bases, mean Phred below 15, or no exact constant-primer or identifier match. COPE v1.2.5 was used to merge high-quality paired reads, and clonotypes were defined as unique nucleotide sequences. MiTCR v1.1 was used to align clonotypes to the IMGT TRBV, TRBD and TRBJ reference segments. Analysis was restricted to V-J combinations with a frequency above 0.0001, which covered roughly 99% of repertoires. The TCS score was defined as F50 (clonal expansion) divided by E x V (chaos), with BLOSUM62-based TCRdist calculated between CDR3 peptides within each V-J. Welch's t-statistics and random forest reduced roughly 530 V-J features to 10 to 15, which were used in a naive Bayes classifier (R e1071). No statistical method was used to set the sample size in advance, and investigators knew the group allocation. TCR Vbeta CDR3 sequencing of roughly 140 peripheral blood samples (43 ophthalmopathy, some 75 hyperthyroidism and approximately 17 progressor patients) is reported in the paper.

This specimen consisted of peripheral blood mononuclear cells (PBMCs), obtained at new diagnosis, from a patient treated with antithyroid drugs. The TCR sequence derives from a man aged 30-40 years with Graves disease. Donor details come from another sample of the same person, matched by shared clones. The sequence joins TRBV5-1 to TRBJ2-1, with the D call perhaps TRBD1 or TRBD2, as 6 bases match in each case. The CDR3 reads as follows: CASSLASGAGSEQFF. The bases read TGCGCCAGCAGCTTGGCATCGGGGGCTGGGAGTGAGCAGTTCTTC.